This TCR beta chain was sequenced during a study of blood T cell repertoires in COVID-19. For the study at large: Acute and convalescent COVID-19 specimens originated in the United States, Italy and Spain. PBMCs, B-cell-depleted T cells, or T cells were the source of the cDNA or gDNA that made up the material.

V gave up 4 bases and J gave up 2 bases; unmatched junction bases: 19. CDR3 length: 19 amino acids. Looked up from germline, CDR1 is MGHRA and CDR2 is YSYEKL. Original processing methods: Scientists estimated how many nucleated cells there were by amplifying reference gene primers. Sequencing used immunoSEQ multiplex PCR; TCRdb keeps in-frame clones, though not all of them. V and J calls and clone size are as listed in that table; D and trimming were resolved from the DNA. The repertoire holds around 13,000 clones, with less than 95% as singletons. Sequencing was performed on peripheral blood. The source of this sequence is a human donor in a cohort sampled during active COVID-19. This sequence joins TRBV4-1 and TRBJ1-2; 7 nucleotides align to TRBD1. CDR3 nucleotide sequence: TGCGCCAGCAGCCGGCCCCTCGATACAGGGGAAGTCGGGAACTATGGCTACACCTTC. Translation: CASSRPLDTGEVGNYGYTF.